This record covers a single TCR beta chain. The CDR3 totals 13 residues. With 5 bases clipped from V and 7 bases from J, the junction kept 6 bases outside the gene matches. CDR1 and CDR2 from the germline V gene are SEHNR and FQNEAQ (reference sequence). In the source study's methods: Estimated nucleated cell counts came from reference gene primer amplification. Some clones are missing from TCRdb's copy, which holds only in-frame ones; the method was immunoSEQ multiplex PCR. V and J calls and clone size are given by that table; D and trimming were obtained from the DNA. Of under 70,000 clones detected, about 93% appear once; the ten largest clones hold roughly 15%. This entry comes from a study of blood T cell repertoires in COVID-19. Study details: Collection of acute and convalescent COVID-19 samples took place in the United States, Italy and Spain. In each case, the material was cDNA or gDNA derived from T cells, B-cell-depleted T cells, or PBMCs.

The material sequenced was peripheral blood. The chain carries TRBV7-9 and TRBJ1-2, with 8 bases that match TRBD1. This sequence was found in an elderly man with acute or convalescent COVID-19. CDR3 region: CASSLTGGGGYTF. The DNA of the CDR3 is TGTGCCAGCAGCCTTACAGGGGGTGGTGGCTACACCTTC. Full variable domain (rest looked up from reference TRBV7-9 and TRBJ1-2): DTGVSQNPRHKITKRGQNVTFRCDPISEHNRLYWYRQTLGQGPEFLTYFQNEAQLEKSRLLSDRFSAERPKGSFSTLEIQRTEQGDSAMYLCASSLTGGGGYTFGSGTRLTVV.